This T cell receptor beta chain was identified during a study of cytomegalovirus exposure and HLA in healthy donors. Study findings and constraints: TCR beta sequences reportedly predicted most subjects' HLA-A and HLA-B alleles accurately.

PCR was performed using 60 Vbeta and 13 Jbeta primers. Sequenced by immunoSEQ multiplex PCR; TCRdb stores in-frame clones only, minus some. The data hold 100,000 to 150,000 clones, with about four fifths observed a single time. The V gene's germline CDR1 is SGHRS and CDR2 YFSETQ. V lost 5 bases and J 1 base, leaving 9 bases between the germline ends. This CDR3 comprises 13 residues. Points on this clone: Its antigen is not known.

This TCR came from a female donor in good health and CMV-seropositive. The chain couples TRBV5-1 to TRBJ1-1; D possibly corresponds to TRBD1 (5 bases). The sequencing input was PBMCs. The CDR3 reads CASSDGGNTEAFF. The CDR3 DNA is TGCGCCAGCAGTGACGGGGGGAACACTGAAGCTTTCTTT.